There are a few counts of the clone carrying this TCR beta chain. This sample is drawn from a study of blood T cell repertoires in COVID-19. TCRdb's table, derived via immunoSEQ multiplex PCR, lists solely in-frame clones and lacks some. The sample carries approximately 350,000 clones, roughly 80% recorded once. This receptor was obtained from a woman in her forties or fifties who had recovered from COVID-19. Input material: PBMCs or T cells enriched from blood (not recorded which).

The CDR3: CASSPGGSEAFF. In DNA, the CDR3 is TGCGCCAGCAGCCCTGGGGGCAGTGAAGCTTTCTTT. This chain joins TRBV5-1 and TRBJ1-1; D possibly corresponds to TRBD1 (6 bases). The V end was cut by 4 bases, the J end by 7 bases, with 11 bases between. The CDR3 totals 12 residues. Per the germline V gene, CDR1 is SGHRS and CDR2 is YFSETQ.